This TCR beta chain emerged from a study of long-term antiretroviral therapy in people with HIV. Germline values: CDR1 MDHEN, CDR2 SYDVKM. The CDR3 runs 17 residues. V dropped 3 bases and J dropped 1; count of bases not matched to a gene: 9. The run of the v3.0 immunoSEQ assay was at survey level. The protocol was immunoSEQ multiplex PCR, while the TCRdb copy is restricted to in-frame clones and leaves out a portion. The sample shows 20,000 to 25,000 clones, around four fifths of them seen only once. The specimen comprised unsorted PBMCs, sampled 1.9 years after starting antiretroviral therapy. The receptor comes from a woman aged 50 to 60 with HIV. This sequence joins TRBV28 and TRBJ1-5; 7 nucleotides line up with TRBD1. The CDR3 DNA follows: TGTGCCAGCAGTTTCCCTCATCAGGGGGGAAGCAATCAGCCCCAGCATTTT. Its translation: CASSFPHQGGSNQPQHF. Looking up the rest from reference TRBV28 and TRBJ1-5 gives the full variable domain: DVKVTQSSRYLVKRTGEKVFLECVQDMDHENMFWYRQDPGLGLRLIYFSYDVKMKEKGDIPEGYSVSREKKERFSLILESASTNQTSMYLCASSFPHQGGSNQPQHFGDGTRLSIL.